This TCR beta chain was recorded in a study of shared clonotypes between healthy human individuals. With 4 bases clipped from V and 1 base from J, the junction kept 4 bases outside the gene matches. The CDR3 covers 15 residues. Germline V gene lookup returns CDR1 LGHNT and CDR2 FRNRAP. CD45RO negativity and positive selection for CCR7 defined naive CD8 cells, a population that excluded terminally differentiated effector memory CD45RA+ cells. Sequencing was performed with immunoSEQ multiplex PCR; in TCRdb, only in-frame clones are kept and a portion is missing. The sample contains about 2.1 million clones, 90% to 95% of which appear only once. To note about this clone: Antigen specificity is unknown.

Study findings and constraints: Investigators expected sequencing depth to affect clonotype sharing among donors.

This receptor was identified in a man aged 18 to 30 in good health. Some clones in this sample may be carry-over from other donors' samples. The V gene is TRBV12-5, the J gene TRBJ2-3; TRBD1 agrees at 8 bases. The sample taken for sequencing was naive CD8+ T cells from PBMCs. The CDR3 coding sequence is TGTGCTAGTGGTTCACCGGGACAGGGCACAGATACGCAGTATTTT. As protein: CASGSPGQGTDTQYF.